The 14 T cell receptor beta chains below were found in one sample sequenced in a study of blood T cell repertoires in COVID-19. Sequencing used immunoSEQ multiplex PCR; TCRdb keeps in-frame clones, though not all of them. The repertoire has roughly 250,000 clones, around 83% of them found once; the top ten carry over 8%. The sample consisted of peripheral blood. The source of these receptors is a woman aged 80 or over with acute or convalescent COVID-19.

The chain joins TRBV6-1 to TRBJ1-4, with unresolved D. The CDR3 length is 15 residues. Per germline, CDR1 MNHNS and CDR2 SASEGT. Trimming took 4 bases from V and 7 from J, leaving 16 bases between them. The CDR3 region is CASSGATSQLEKLFF. CDR3 coding DNA: TGTGCCAGCAGTGGAGCCACGTCCCAACTTGAAAAACTGTTTTTT.

The V and J genes are TRBV10-3 and TRBJ1-5, with TRBD1 identical over 8 bases. Trimming took 9 bases from V and 2 from J; bases not matched to a gene: 6. From germline, CDR1 is ENHRY and CDR2 SYGVKD. The CDR3 covers 14 residues. The CDR3 reads CAISDRDGNQPQHF. CDR3 in DNA: TGTGCCATTTCGGACAGGGATGGCAATCAGCCCCAGCATTTT.

The V and J genes are TRBV5-1 and TRBJ2-5, with TRBD2 matching 12 bases. The CDR3 consists of 17 residues. Germline V CDR1 and CDR2: SGHRS, YFSETQ. Germline trimming cut 0 bases from V and 0 bases from J; bases unmatched to any gene: 3. The CDR3 DNA reads TGCGCCAGCAGCTTGGAACTAGCGGGGGGCTACCAAGAGACCCAGTACTTC. Protein sequence: CASSLELAGGYQETQYF. The variable domain in full, completed from reference TRBV5-1 and TRBJ2-5, reads KAGVTQTPRYLIKTRGQQVTLSCSPISGHRSVSWYQQTPGQGLQFLFEYFSETQRNKGNFPGRFSGRQFSNSRSEMNVSTLELGDSALYLCASSLELAGGYQETQYFGPGTRLLVL.

CDR3 nucleotide sequence: TGTGCCACCCGACGGGGGATAGGGCCCCAGCATTTT. Translation gives CATRRGIGPQHF. The V and J genes are TRBV28 and TRBJ1-5; TRBD1 is a possible D gene (5 bases). CDR1 and CDR2 from the germline V gene are MDHEN and SYDVKM. The V and J ends lost 10 bases and 9 bases respectively, with 16 bases between them. The CDR3 loop spans 12 amino acids.

J is TRBJ1-6 and V is TRBV12-3 or TRBV12-4; D uncertain. CDR3 length: 13 residues. V shed 5 bases and J shed 6 bases, with 8 bases lying between them. CDR3 nucleotide sequence: TGTGCCAGCAGTCCCCTCCCTAATTCACCCCTCCACTTT. This translates into CASSPLPNSPLHF.

This chain joins TRBV27 and TRBJ2-7, with D perhaps TRBD1 (6 bases). V was trimmed by 6 bases and J by 0 bases, leaving 15 bases between them. Germline CDR1 is MNHEY and CDR2 is SMNVEV (reference sequence). CDR3 length: 15 residues. Written as DNA, the CDR3 is TGTGCCAGCAGATCAAAGGGACACAGCTCCTACGAGCAGTACTTC. This translates into CASRSKGHSSYEQYF.

This clone was picked up many times. J is TRBJ2-4 and V is TRBV19; 8 nucleotides line up with TRBD1. With V trimmed by 6 bases and J by 5 bases, 9 bases remained unmatched. CDR3 size: 15 residues. Germline CDR1 LNHDA, CDR2 SQIVND (reference sequence). CDR3 bases: TGTGCCAGTAGCGTAAGGACAGGGAGCCAAAACATTCAGTACTTC. It yields the protein CASSVRTGSQNIQYF. Full variable domain (rest looked up from reference TRBV19 and TRBJ2-4): DGGITQSPKYLFRKEGQNVTLSCEQNLNHDAMYWYRQDPGQGLRLIYYSQIVNDFQKGDIAEGYSVSREKKESFPLTVTSAQKNPTAFYLCASSVRTGSQNIQYFGAGTRLSVL.

The V gene is TRBV19, the J gene TRBJ1-1; D remains ambiguous. V was shortened by 5 bases and J by 6 bases, with 13 bases between the two germline ends. This CDR3 region has 13 residues. From germline, CDR1 is LNHDA and CDR2 SQIVND (reference sequence). The CDR3 bases are TGTGCCAGTAGTCCGGCCCTGGGAGCTGAAGCTTTCTTT. Protein: CASSPALGAEAFF.

The chain joins TRBV7-9 to TRBJ1-4; TRBD1 might be the D (5 bases). V was shortened by 5 bases and J by 5 bases, with 21 bases between the two germline ends. The germline CDR1 and CDR2 sequences are SEHNR and FQNEAQ (reference sequence). CDR3 length equals 17 residues. The CDR3 DNA follows: TGTGCCAGCAGCATCATCCTAGCGGGACGGAAGAATGAAAAACTGTTTTTT. Translating gives CASSIILAGRKNEKLFF.

The chain combines TRBV2 with TRBJ2-7; D gene unclear. V shed 3 bases and J shed 3 bases, with 6 bases lying between them. This CDR3 contains 12 residues. CDR1 is SNHLY and CDR2 is FYNNEI in the germline V gene. This CDR3 is CASSDQLYEQYF. CDR3 coding DNA: TGTGCCAGCAGTGATCAACTCTACGAGCAGTACTTC.

The V and J genes are TRBV30 and TRBJ1-1, with 9 bases that match TRBD1. J gave up 6 bases and V 5 bases, and 13 bases lay outside the gene matches. This CDR3 is built from 15 residues. Germline CDR1 is GTSNPN and CDR2 is SVGIG (reference sequence). CDR3 DNA sequence: TGTGCCTGGGGACACAGGGGGCGCGGGGCCCCTGAAGCTTTCTTT. This sequence encodes CAWGHRGRGAPEAFF.

Here the CDR3 reads CASSQENRLYNSPLHF. The CDR3 nucleotides are TGTGCCAGCAGCCAAGAGAACAGGCTCTATAATTCACCCCTCCACTTT. This chain joins TRBV3-1 (or the pseudogene TRBV3-2) and TRBJ1-6, with D tentatively TRBD1 (5 bases). In germline, CDR1 is LGHDT, CDR2 YNNKEL (reference sequence). The V end lost 0 bases, the J end lost 3 bases, and 9 bases lay between the germline ends. The CDR3 spans 16 residues.

This chain uses TRBV7-3 with TRBJ2-3; TRBD1 matches at 8 bases. CDR3 length equals 15 residues. The V gene end was trimmed by 2 bases and the J gene end by 1 base; junction bases not matched to a gene: 2. Germline CDR1 SGHTA, CDR2 FQGTGA. The CDR3 DNA reads TGTGCCAGCAGCTTATCCAGGGGGCGCACAGATACGCAGTATTTT. Translation gives CASSLSRGRTDTQYF.

V gene TRBV5-6 combines with J gene TRBJ1-4, with TRBD1 identical over 7 bases. In germline, CDR1 is SGHDT, CDR2 YYEEEE. Germline trimming cut 0 bases from V and 2 bases from J; bases unmatched to any gene: 4. This CDR3 has 16 amino acids. The CDR3 loop is CASSLARGVTNEKLFF. Written as DNA, the CDR3 is TGTGCCAGCAGCTTGGCCAGGGGGGTCACTAATGAAAAACTGTTTTTT.